The 5 T cell receptor beta chains reported below all come from one sample, sequenced in a study of T-cell reconstitution after alpha-beta-depleted transplantation in children. The TCRbeta library was prepared with unique molecular identifiers. In TCRdb, the PCR reads were re-called with MiXCR into one record per CDR3 protein. Counted here are 780,000 or so distinct CDR3 sequences, roughly 15% occurring once; the ten biggest clones make up about 4.6%. The sequencing here drew on PBMCs, mostly from graft donor cells, taken 360 days after TCRalphabeta/CD19-depleted stem cell transplant. These receptors were obtained from a male patient aged 10 to 17 who had a stem cell transplant for acute lymphoblastic leukemia, so the T cells may come from the graft donor.

Remarks on this clonotype: The germline gene is not matched at one end of the junction; a read error may be the cause. V usage is TRBV4-1 and J usage is TRBJ2-3; no clear D. CDR1 is MGHRA, CDR2 YSYEKL, per germline. This CDR3 has 17 amino acids. The CDR3: CASSQDVAALGTDRQYF. The CDR3, as DNA: TGCGCCAGCAGCCAAGATGTGGCGGCCCTCGGTACAGATAGGCAGTATTTT.

This clonotype came up a few times. The J gene is TRBJ1-4, the V gene TRBV7-9; D possibly corresponds to TRBD1 (6 bases). V lost 4 bases and J 7 bases, leaving 16 bases between the germline ends. CDR3 length: 15 residues. Germline V gives CDR1 SEHNR, CDR2 FQNEAQ (reference sequence). CDR3 in amino acids: CASSSEGGLGEKLFF. CDR3 coding DNA: TGTGCCAGCAGCTCAGAAGGGGGGCTTGGTGAAAAACTGTTTTTT.

The genes are TRBV5-1 and TRBJ2-1; TRBD2 agrees at 8 bases. Germline CDR1 SGHRS, CDR2 YFSETQ. The CDR3 consists of 14 residues. V dropped 2 bases and J dropped 9; count of bases not matched to a gene: 7. The CDR3 here is CASSLKREFFEQFF. In DNA form, the CDR3 reads TGCGCCAGCAGCTTAAAGCGGGAGTTCTTTGAGCAGTTCTTC. The whole variable domain, remainder taken from reference TRBV5-1 and TRBJ2-1, is KAGVTQTPRYLIKTRGQQVTLSCSPISGHRSVSWYQQTPGQGLQFLFEYFSETQRNKGNFPGRFSGRQFSNSRSEMNVSTLELGDSALYLCASSLKREFFEQFFGPGTRLTVL.

In the case of this clonotype: Because it lacks the conserved phenylalanine or tryptophan at the end, this CDR3 is likely a read error. The genes are TRBV12-3 or TRBV12-4 and TRBJ2-1, with 11 bases identical to TRBD2. The CDR3 loop spans 14 amino acids. The V gene end was trimmed by 7 bases and the J gene end by 8 bases; junction bases not matched to a gene: 7. The CDR3 sequence: CASIRTSGLDEQFV. CDR3 in DNA: TGTGCCAGCATACGGACTAGCGGGTTAGATGAGCAGTTCGTC.

The chain couples TRBV14 to TRBJ2-1, with 11 bases that match TRBD2. The CDR3 is 17 residues long. V lost 2 bases, J lost 2 bases, and 5 bases stayed unmatched. Germline values: CDR1 SGHDN, CDR2 FVKESK. The CDR3 spells CASSQSRLAGPYNEQFF. The CDR3 bases are TGTGCCAGCAGCCAATCTCGACTAGCGGGGCCCTACAATGAGCAGTTCTTC.